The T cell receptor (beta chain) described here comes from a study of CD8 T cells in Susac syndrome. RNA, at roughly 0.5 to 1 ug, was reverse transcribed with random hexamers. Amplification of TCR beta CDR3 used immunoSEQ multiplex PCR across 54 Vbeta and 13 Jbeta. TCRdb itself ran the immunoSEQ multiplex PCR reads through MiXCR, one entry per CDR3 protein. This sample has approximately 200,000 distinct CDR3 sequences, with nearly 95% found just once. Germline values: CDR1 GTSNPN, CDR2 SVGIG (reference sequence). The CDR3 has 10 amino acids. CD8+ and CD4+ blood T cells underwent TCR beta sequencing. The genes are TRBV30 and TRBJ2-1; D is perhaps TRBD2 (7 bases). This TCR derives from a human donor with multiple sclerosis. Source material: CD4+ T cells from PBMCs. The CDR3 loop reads CGGGNNEQFF. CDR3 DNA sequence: TGTGGCGGGGGCAACAATGAGCAGTTCTTC.